A selection of T cell receptor beta chains follows, all from one sample in a study of cytomegalovirus exposure and HLA in healthy donors. Assay: immunoSEQ multiplex PCR; the TCRdb copy retains only in-frame clones and omits some. Its listing shows roughly 70,000 clones. Input material: PBMCs. The receptors were sampled from a female donor in good health and CMV-seropositive. Both conserved end residues are part of each CDR3. The D gene is left open where the match is weak.

D: NA
J: TRBJ2-5
V: TRBV7-9
CDR3: CASSLALLRQSETQYF
DNA: TGTGCCAGCAGCTTAGCCCTCCTTCGTCAGTCAGAGACCCAGTACTTC

D: TRBD1
J: TRBJ2-3
V: TRBV27
CDR3: CASSTSGTGAQYF
DNA: TGTGCCAGCAGTACTTCCGGGACAGGGGCGCAGTATTTT

D: TRBD2
J: TRBJ2-1
V: TRBV28
CDR3: CASSGGLAGGWEQFF
DNA: TGTGCCAGCAGTGGGGGGCTAGCGGGAGGGTGGGAGCAGTTCTTC

D: NA
J: TRBJ1-2
V: TRBV6-5
CDR3: CASSYRERDYGYTF
DNA: TGTGCCAGCAGTTACCGGGAAAGAGACTATGGCTACACCTTC

D: NA
J: TRBJ2-7
V: TRBV29-1
CDR3: CSVEDRGNPASYEQYF
DNA: TGCAGCGTTGAAGATAGGGGCAATCCGGCTTCCTACGAGCAGTACTTC

D: NA
J: TRBJ2-7
V: TRBV7-6
CDR3: CASSLADVGERYF
DNA: TGTGCCAGCAGCTTAGCGGACGTGGGAGAACGGTACTTC

D: TRBD1
J: TRBJ1-5
V: TRBV27
CDR3: CASSPRDRGRLDSVVQPQHF
DNA: TGTGCCAGCAGTCCTAGGGACAGGGGGCGATTAGATAGCGTTGTCCAGCCCCAGCATTTT

D: TRBD1
J: TRBJ1-1
V: TRBV2
CDR3: CASRGQQYTEAFF
DNA: TGTGCCAGCAGGGGACAGCAGTACACTGAAGCTTTCTTT

D: NA
J: TRBJ1-1
V: TRBV6-5
CDR3: CASSYSRGANTEAFF
DNA: TGTGCCAGCAGTTACTCGAGAGGTGCCAACACTGAAGCTTTCTTT

D: TRBD2
J: TRBJ2-1
V: TRBV28
CDR3: CASSASGLGYNEQFF
DNA: TGTGCCAGCAGTGCTAGCGGCCTGGGTTACAATGAGCAGTTCTTC

D: NA
J: TRBJ1-1
V: TRBV14
CDR3: CASSHGARAFF
DNA: TGTGCCAGCAGCCATGGGGCGCGAGCTTTCTTT

D: NA
J: TRBJ2-7
V: TRBV5-5
CDR3: CASSLTGTYEQYF
DNA: TGTGCCAGCAGCTTGACAGGTACCTACGAGCAGTACTTC

D: NA
J: TRBJ2-1
V: TRBV4-3
CDR3: CASSQTGNEQFF
DNA: TGCGCCAGCAGCCAGACAGGTAATGAGCAGTTCTTC

D: NA
J: TRBJ1-6
V: TRBV5-4
CDR3: CASSLGVHDKFTLHF
DNA: TGTGCCAGCAGCTTAGGAGTCCACGATAAATTCACCCTCCACTTT

D: TRBD1
J: TRBJ2-1
V: TRBV9
CDR3: CASSDRDRGRYEQFF
DNA: TGTGCCAGCAGCGACCGGGACAGGGGAAGATATGAGCAGTTCTTC

D: NA
J: TRBJ1-5
V: TRBV4-1
CDR3: CASSQEAGSGQPQHF
DNA: TGCGCCAGCAGCCAAGAAGCGGGGTCCGGGCAGCCCCAGCATTTT

D: NA
J: TRBJ2-1
V: TRBV6-5
CDR3: CASSHGEPNEQFF
DNA: TGTGCCAGCAGCCACGGGGAGCCCAATGAGCAGTTCTTC

D: TRBD2
J: TRBJ2-1
V: TRBV9
CDR3: CASSVVASGGGNNEQFF
DNA: TGTGCCAGCAGCGTAGTGGCCAGCGGGGGGGGGAACAATGAGCAGTTCTTC

D: TRBD2
J: TRBJ2-5
V: TRBV28
CDR3: CASSPTGTSRQTQYF
DNA: TGTGCCAGCAGCCCGACCGGGACTAGCAGACAGACCCAGTACTTC

D: TRBD1
J: TRBJ1-1
V: TRBV4-3
CDR3: CASSQEGDRGAWPEAFF
DNA: TGCGCCAGCAGCCAAGAAGGGGACAGGGGCGCGTGGCCTGAAGCTTTCTTT

D: TRBD1
J: TRBJ2-1
V: TRBV9
CDR3: CASSATGEWDNEQFF
DNA: TGTGCCAGCAGCGCCACAGGGGAGTGGGACAATGAGCAGTTCTTC

D: NA
J: TRBJ1-5
V: TRBV19
CDR3: CASSIRPGEAPWHF
DNA: TGTGCCAGTAGTATCCGGCCCGGTGAGGCCCCGTGGCATTTT

D: TRBD1
J: TRBJ2-5
V: TRBV2
CDR3: CASSLRDREVQTQYF
DNA: TGTGCCAGCAGCCTCCGGGACAGGGAGGTACAGACCCAGTACTTC

D: NA
J: TRBJ2-5
V: TRBV19
CDR3: CASSIVASDQETQYF
DNA: TGTGCCAGTAGTATAGTAGCTAGCGACCAAGAGACCCAGTACTTC

D: TRBD2
J: TRBJ2-7
V: TRBV19
CDR3: CASSILRVTSGAGEQYF
DNA: TGTGCCAGTAGTATACTCAGAGTGACTAGCGGGGCAGGAGAGCAGTACTTC

D: NA
J: TRBJ1-6
V: TRBV30
CDR3: CAWRQERDSPLHF
DNA: TGTGCCTGGAGGCAAGAGAGGGATTCACCCCTCCACTTT

D: TRBD1
J: TRBJ2-5
V: TRBV25-1
CDR3: CASSDPRGQGAGTQYF
DNA: TGTGCCAGCAGTGACCCCAGGGGACAGGGGGCTGGGACCCAGTACTTC

D: NA
J: TRBJ2-1
V: TRBV9
CDR3: CASSPRDSYNEQFF
DNA: TGTGCCAGCAGCCCACGGGACTCGTACAATGAGCAGTTCTTC

D: TRBD2
J: TRBJ2-7
V: TRBV18
CDR3: CASSASGSGYEQYF
DNA: TGTGCCAGCTCAGCTAGCGGGAGTGGCTACGAGCAGTACTTC

D: TRBD2
J: TRBJ2-7
V: TRBV10-3
CDR3: CAISDQGLGPGEQYF
DNA: TGTGCCATCAGTGACCAGGGACTAGGTCCGGGGGAGCAGTACTTC

D: NA
J: TRBJ2-2
V: TRBV4-2
CDR3: CASSQESRSTGELFF
DNA: TGTGCCAGCAGCCAAGAGAGTCGGAGCACCGGGGAGCTGTTTTTT

D: NA
J: TRBJ1-1
V: TRBV6-5
CDR3: CASSYSSGLNTEAFF
DNA: TGTGCCAGCAGTTACTCGTCAGGATTGAACACTGAAGCTTTCTTT

D: NA
J: TRBJ2-7
V: TRBV27
CDR3: CASSLSLSSYEQYF
DNA: TGTGCCAGCAGTTTATCACTATCCTCCTACGAGCAGTACTTC

D: NA
J: TRBJ1-2
V: TRBV5-6
CDR3: CASSPRRGYYGYTF
DNA: TGTGCCAGCAGCCCAAGAAGGGGCTACTATGGCTACACCTTC

D: TRBD2
J: TRBJ2-1
V: TRBV7-9
CDR3: CASSLGSGRANEQFF
DNA: TGTGCCAGCAGCTTAGGTAGCGGGAGGGCGAATGAGCAGTTCTTC

D: NA
J: TRBJ2-1
V: TRBV4-1
CDR3: CASSPERPYSYNEQFF
DNA: TGCGCCAGCAGCCCCGAGCGGCCCTATTCGTACAATGAGCAGTTCTTC

D: NA
J: TRBJ2-7
V: TRBV7-9
CDR3: CASKSSGGYEQYF
DNA: TGTGCCAGCAAGAGTAGCGGTGGATACGAGCAGTACTTC

D: NA
J: TRBJ1-5
V: TRBV9
CDR3: CASSVGDLPFNQPQHF
DNA: TGTGCCAGCAGCGTAGGGGACTTACCTTTCAATCAGCCCCAGCATTTT

D: TRBD1
J: TRBJ2-7
V: TRBV25-1
CDR3: CASSEGQGFYEQYF
DNA: TGTGCCAGCAGTGAGGGACAGGGGTTCTACGAGCAGTACTTC

D: NA
J: TRBJ1-6
V: TRBV19
CDR3: CASSMRRSSYNSPLHF
DNA: TGTGCCAGTAGTATGCGACGGAGCTCCTATAATTCACCCCTCCACTTT

D: TRBD2
J: TRBJ2-5
V: TRBV30
CDR3: CAWSVLAGGREQYF
DNA: TGTGCCTGGAGTGTGCTAGCGGGGGGGCGAGAGCAGTACTTC

D: TRBD2
J: TRBJ2-5
V: TRBV18
CDR3: CASSPGGLETQYF
DNA: TGTGCCAGCTCACCGGGAGGGTTAGAGACCCAGTACTTC

D: TRBD1
J: TRBJ2-1
V: TRBV7-3
CDR3: CASSLGQGNNEQFF
DNA: TGTGCCAGCAGCCTGGGACAGGGTAACAATGAGCAGTTCTTC

D: NA
J: TRBJ2-7
V: TRBV5-1
CDR3: CASSLTGELNEQYF
DNA: TGCGCCAGCAGCTTGACCGGGGAGCTAAACGAGCAGTACTTC

D: TRBD1
J: TRBJ1-2
V: TRBV5-1
CDR3: CASSTNRGQGGYTF
DNA: TGCGCCAGCAGCACGAACAGGGGGCAGGGTGGCTACACCTTC

D: TRBD2
J: TRBJ2-1
V: TRBV7-9
CDR3: CLGREQTNEQFF
DNA: TGCCTGGGGCGGGAGCAGACCAATGAGCAGTTCTTC

D: TRBD2
J: TRBJ2-1
V: TRBV19
CDR3: CASSIGLAGGQGQFF
DNA: TGTGCCAGTAGTATAGGTTTAGCGGGGGGGCAGGGGCAGTTCTTC

D: TRBD1
J: TRBJ1-5
V: TRBV27
CDR3: CASSRAGTGNQPQHF
DNA: TGTGCCAGCAGCCGAGCCGGGACAGGGAATCAGCCCCAGCATTTT

D: NA
J: TRBJ1-2
V: TRBV4-3
CDR3: CASSQGGGLNYGYTF
DNA: TGCGCCAGCAGCCAAGGCGGGGGATTGAACTATGGCTACACCTTC